This T cell receptor (beta chain) was profiled in a study of blood T cell repertoires in COVID-19. Trimming removed 2 bases at V and 2 bases at J, with 12 bases between. CDR1 is WNHNN and CDR2 is SYGVQD in the germline V gene (reference sequence). This CDR3 region has 15 residues. TCRdb's copy holds only in-frame clones and misses some; the assay was immunoSEQ multiplex PCR. The sample consists of about 300,000 clones, about nine tenths of them appearing once. Seattle participants joined during active infection and were tracked over time. Sequenced: peripheral blood. This rearrangement joins TRBV10-1 to TRBJ2-5, with D maybe TRBD2 (6 bases). This clonotype was sampled from a woman aged 45 to 65 with COVID-19, enrolled during active disease. CDR3: CASSEGGKLQETQYF. The CDR3 region has the DNA TGCGCCAGCAGTGAGGGGGGGAAGCTGCAAGAGACCCAGTACTTC.